These 18 T cell receptor beta chains share one sample of origin, sequenced in a study of cytomegalovirus exposure and HLA in healthy donors. PCR primers comprised 60 Vbeta and 13 Jbeta primers. Repertoires were generated with immunoSEQ multiplex PCR, while TCRdb's copy carries only in-frame clones and drops some. The data show over 100,000 clones, more than 75% seen once. Sequencing used PBMCs. All receptors derive from a woman aged 25-40 years in good health and CMV-seronegative.

The rearrangement joins TRBV5-1 to TRBJ2-5; 12 bases are shared with TRBD2. V was clipped by 0 bases and J by 2 bases; unmatched bases: 5. CDR3 length: 17 amino acids. Germline lookup yields CDR1 SGHRS and CDR2 YFSETQ. The CDR3 loop is CASSLGPTSGGQETQYF. DNA for the CDR3: TGCGCCAGCAGCTTGGGCCCGACTAGCGGGGGTCAAGAGACCCAGTACTTC.

This chain uses TRBV18 with TRBJ2-3, with 8 bases fitting TRBD2. Germline V gene lookup returns CDR1 KGHSH and CDR2 LQKENI. This CDR3 is 16 amino acids long. V shed 3 bases and J 3 bases; nucleotides not matched to a gene: 8. The CDR3 loop is CASSPQGSGGTDTQYF. CDR3 DNA: TGTGCCAGCTCACCCCAGGGGAGCGGGGGAACAGATACGCAGTATTTT.

The V call is TRBV5-4, the J call TRBJ2-4; 7 bases align to TRBD1. CDR3 length: 14 amino acids. Trimming at V came to 4 bases and at J to 2 bases, leaving 3 bases not matched to a gene. Germline V gene sequence: CDR1 SGHNT, CDR2 YYREEE (reference sequence). CDR3 amino acids: CASSRQGSKNIQYF. As DNA, the CDR3 is TGTGCCAGCAGCCGACAGGGTTCCAAAAACATTCAGTACTTC.

This chain links TRBV6-1 with TRBJ2-7; D call uncertain. Germline V gene data show CDR1 as MNHNS and CDR2 as SASEGT. Trimming shortened V by 10 bases and J by 6 bases, and 13 bases separated the two germline ends. This CDR3 region has 11 residues. The CDR3 DNA is TGTGCCATCCACCACGGGTCCGAGCAGTACTTC. As protein: CAIHHGSEQYF.

J is TRBJ2-7 and V is TRBV7-2; 11 nucleotides align to TRBD2. This CDR3 contains 15 residues. After removal of 1 base from V and 2 bases from J, the junction contained 1 base not matched to a gene. Germline values: CDR1 SGHTA, CDR2 FQGNSA. DNA of the CDR3: TGTGCCAGCAGCTTAGTGACTAGCGGGACCTACGAGCAGTACTTC. Protein: CASSLVTSGTYEQYF.

This clone has more than one count but fewer than ten. The J gene is TRBJ1-1, the V gene TRBV19; D is unclear. The CDR3 has 14 residues. Trimming removed 2 bases from V and 5 bases from J, with 12 bases in between. Germline CDR1 is LNHDA and CDR2 is SQIVND (reference sequence). CDR3 nucleotides: TGTGCCAGTAGTATAACCCCCGGGAGGACTGAAGCTTTCTTT. Encoded protein: CASSITPGRTEAFF.

The gene calls are TRBV28 and TRBJ2-2; no definite D call. The V end lost 3 bases, the J end lost 1 base, and 9 bases lay between the germline ends. CDR1 is MDHEN, CDR2 SYDVKM, per germline. This CDR3 has 15 residues. CDR3 loop: CASSFSRENTGELFF. CDR3 nucleotides: TGTGCCAGCAGTTTCTCCCGAGAGAACACCGGGGAGCTGTTTTTT.

The J gene is TRBJ2-7, the V gene TRBV7-2; 8 positions agree with TRBD1. Germline V CDR1 and CDR2: SGHTA, FQGNSA. With 5 bases clipped from V and 2 bases from J, the junction kept 8 bases outside the gene matches. The CDR3 consists of 15 residues. The CDR3 is CASSPGPGGTYEQYF. DNA of the CDR3: TGTGCCAGCAGCCCCGGGCCAGGGGGCACCTACGAGCAGTACTTC.

The rearrangement joins TRBV5-6 to TRBJ2-5; maybe TRBD1 (6 bases). The DNA end lines up better with TRBJ2-7; the J call may be wrong. Looked up from germline, CDR1 is SGHDT and CDR2 is YYEEEE. The CDR3 totals 14 residues. CDR3 sequence (DNA): TGTGCCAGCAGCTACCGGGACACTATTTACGAGCAGTACTTC. It specifies CASSYRDTIYEQYF.

The rearrangement uses TRBV7-9 and TRBJ2-1, with D tentatively TRBD2 (6 bases). Per germline, CDR1 SEHNR and CDR2 FQNEAQ (reference sequence). The CDR3 loop spans 18 amino acids. Trimming stripped 3 bases from V and 5 bases from J, with 23 bases between. The CDR3 DNA is TGTGCCAGCAGCTTGGGGACTGACAGTAGGCTACGACACAATGAGCAGTTCTTC. Protein product: CASSLGTDSRLRHNEQFF.

The CDR3 loop is CASTRDRGGLYGYTF. The CDR3 DNA sequence: TGTGCCAGCACCAGGGACAGGGGGGGACTCTATGGCTACACCTTC. This rearrangement joins TRBV6-5 to TRBJ1-2, with TRBD1 matching 11 bases. Germline V lookup: CDR1 MNHEY, CDR2 SVGAGI. Trimming cost V 7 bases and J 4 bases; bases outside gene matches: 8. The CDR3 is 15 amino acids.

The chain combines TRBV15 with TRBJ1-2, with TRBD1 matching over 8 bases. The germline CDR1 and CDR2 sequences are LNHNV and YYDKDF (reference sequence). This CDR3 is 15 amino acids long. Unmatched junction bases numbered 8, after V lost 0 bases and J lost 8 bases. The CDR3 spells CATSRDETGVSGYTF. The CDR3 DNA reads TGTGCCACCAGCAGAGATGAGACAGGGGTTTCCGGCTACACCTTC.

The genes are TRBV30 and TRBJ1-4, with 10 bases matching TRBD1. The CDR3 has 15 amino acids. The germline V gene has CDR1 GTSNPN and CDR2 SVGIG (reference sequence). V trimming: 3 bases; J trimming: 10 bases; junction bases outside the gene matches: 11. CDR3 loop: CAWSAPGQGRGKLFF. The CDR3 DNA is TGTGCCTGGAGCGCACCGGGACAGGGGCGAGGAAAACTGTTTTTT.

This clone has only a few counts. The chain links TRBV13 to TRBJ1-5; TRBD1 aligns across 7 bases. With 5 bases clipped from V and 2 bases from J, the junction kept 3 bases outside the gene matches. CDR1 is PRHDT and CDR2 is FYEKMQ in the germline V gene (reference sequence). This CDR3 is 14 amino acids long. This chain's CDR3 is CASSIQGGNQPQHF. The CDR3 region has the DNA TGTGCCAGCAGCATCCAGGGGGGCAATCAGCCCCAGCATTTT. The full variable domain, its missing parts supplied by reference TRBV13 and TRBJ1-5, is AAGVIQSPRHLIKEKRETATLKCYPIPRHDTVYWYQQGPGQDPQFLISFYEKMQSDKGSIPDRFSAQQFSDYHSELNMSSLELGDSALYFCASSIQGGNQPQHFGDGTRLSIL.

This sequence joins TRBV5-1 and TRBJ2-3, with D tentatively TRBD1 (5 bases). This CDR3 has 14 amino acids. Germline loops: CDR1 SGHRS, CDR2 YFSETQ. Trimming removed 0 bases at V and 5 bases at J, with 10 bases between. CDR3 coding DNA: TGCGCCAGCAGCTTGGCCAGGGAAGGAGATACGCAGTATTTT. Its protein is CASSLAREGDTQYF.

The V call is TRBV18, the J call TRBJ1-6; TRBD1 aligns across 7 bases. There are 15 residues in the CDR3. The J segment lost 8 bases and the V segment lost 6 bases, leaving 10 bases of the junction unmatched. CDR1 and CDR2 from the germline V gene are KGHSH and LQKENI. The DNA for the CDR3 is TGTGCCAGCTCTCCGACGACAGGGTGGGATTCACCCCTCCACTTT. This encodes CASSPTTGWDSPLHF. The full variable domain, with the rest looked up from reference TRBV18 and TRBJ1-6, is NAGVMQNPRHLVRRRGQEARLRCSPMKGHSHVYWYRQLPEEGLKFMVYLQKENIIDESGMPKERFSAEFPKEGPSILRIQQVVRGDSAAYFCASSPTTGWDSPLHFGNGTRLTVT.

The chain links TRBV11-2 to TRBJ2-3; 10 positions agree with TRBD2. After removal of 6 bases from V and 2 bases from J, the junction contained 8 bases not matched to a gene. CDR3 length: 16 residues. CDR1 and CDR2 from the germline V gene are SGHAT and FQNNGV. In DNA form, the CDR3 reads TGTGCCAGCAGTTTTGGGACTAGCGTTTACACAGATACGCAGTATTTT. Translation gives CASSFGTSVYTDTQYF.

The rearrangement joins TRBV2 to TRBJ2-3; either TRBD1 or TRBD2 may supply D (7 bases each). The CDR3 is 14 residues long. The germline V gene has CDR1 SNHLY and CDR2 FYNNEI. Trimming cost V 8 bases and J 4 bases, with 16 bases left between them. The CDR3 here is CASGGAGGADTQYF. The CDR3 coding sequence is TGTGCCAGCGGTGGAGCAGGGGGGGCAGATACGCAGTATTTT.